This T cell receptor beta chain emerged from a study of blood T cell repertoires in COVID-19 (dated by TCRdb to 2020 to 2022). Broadly, across the study: Collaborator samples came from the United States, Italy and Spain and covered acute and convalescent phases of COVID-19. The material from the prospective study consisted of cDNA or gDNA derived from T cells, B-cell-depleted T cells, or PBMCs. The dataset comprised deeply sampled blood TCRbeta repertoires from subjects exposed to, actively infected with, or recovered from COVID-19. The repertoires were made available in a free public database intended to serve as a resource for research on the immune response to SARS-CoV-2. The samples were drawn from the first 160 participants of the ongoing ImmuneRACE study and from over a thousand subjects provided by 6 global collaborators. The sample metadata nearly always contained a de-identified subject ID, COVID-19 status, age in years and sex. HLA class I and class II types, where available, came from metadata supplied by the sample provider rather than from assay-based typing. The research as a whole found: How much clinical and demographic metadata was included differed by source and by participant, and the metadata was provided uncurated.

TCRbeta CDR3 regions were amplified from genomic DNA using the immunoSEQ Assay, a bias-controlled multiplex PCR. The original methods were these. The number of nucleated cells in each sample was estimated by amplification of reference gene primers within the assay. To quantify the absolute abundance of each unique TCRbeta CDR3 rearrangement, sequence reads were collapsed and filtered. For each sample, productive Simpson clonality was calculated by taking the square root of Simpson's diversity index across productive rearrangements. TCRdb carries this immuneACCESS record with in-frame sequences only. Its versions omit some clonotypes, under half of them owing to an unresolved V gene in the studies checked, with the rest unexplained. V, J and clone size derive from that table, while D and trimming were established from the DNA sequence. Across this sample there are around 380,000 clones, with around 87% seen only once. The ten most abundant clones make up 1.3% of the sample.

In the prospective study, participants were roughly 18 to 95 years old, resided in 25 or so geographic areas of the United States, and were enrolled through a virtual design. To assign participants to cohorts, the prospective study relied on clinical history that participants themselves reported in a screening survey and a study questionnaire. Recovered participants in ImmuneRACE Cohort 3 were defined as having two consecutive negative NP/OP PCR tests, clearance from a healthcare professional, or resolution of symptoms. In the prospective study, mobile phlebotomists collected whole blood, serum and a nasopharyngeal or oropharyngeal swab from each participant. Additional blood draws and questionnaires over a 2-month period could optionally be provided by prospective study participants. Prospective study blood samples were shipped either frozen or at room temperature before DNA extraction. Regarding this clone: Its cognate antigen has yet to be identified. No base quality values were provided; no much bigger clone lies one nucleotide off.

The origin of this receptor is a man aged 25 to 45 who had recovered from COVID-19. Input material: PBMCs or T cells enriched from blood (not recorded which).

The nucleotide sequence is given as TGTGCCAGCAGCCAAGTGGGACAGACAAACTATGGCTACACCTTC. Translated, it gives CASSQVGQTNYGYTF. The receptor chain draws on TRBV14 and TRBJ1-2; TRBD1 aligns with 7 central bases. Inclusive of the bounding cysteine and phenylalanine, the CDR3 is 15 residues long. Kept here is only the CDR3 DNA, which spans 45 bases and is read in frame from base 1. V lost 1 base and J lost 2 bases, and the count of bases not matched to a germline gene is 4. CDR1 and CDR2 are read off the germline V gene as SGHDN and FVKESK.